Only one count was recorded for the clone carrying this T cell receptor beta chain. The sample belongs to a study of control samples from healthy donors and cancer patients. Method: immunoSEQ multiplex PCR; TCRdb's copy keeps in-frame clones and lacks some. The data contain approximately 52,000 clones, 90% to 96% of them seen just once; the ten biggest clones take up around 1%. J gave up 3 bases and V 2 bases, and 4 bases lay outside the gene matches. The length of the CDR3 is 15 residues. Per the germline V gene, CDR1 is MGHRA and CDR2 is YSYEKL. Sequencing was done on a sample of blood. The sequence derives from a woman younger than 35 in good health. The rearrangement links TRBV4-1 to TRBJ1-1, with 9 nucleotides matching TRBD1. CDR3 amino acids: CASSQFGTGYTEAFF. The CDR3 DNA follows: TGCGCCAGCAGCCAATTTGGGACAGGGTACACTGAAGCTTTCTTT.